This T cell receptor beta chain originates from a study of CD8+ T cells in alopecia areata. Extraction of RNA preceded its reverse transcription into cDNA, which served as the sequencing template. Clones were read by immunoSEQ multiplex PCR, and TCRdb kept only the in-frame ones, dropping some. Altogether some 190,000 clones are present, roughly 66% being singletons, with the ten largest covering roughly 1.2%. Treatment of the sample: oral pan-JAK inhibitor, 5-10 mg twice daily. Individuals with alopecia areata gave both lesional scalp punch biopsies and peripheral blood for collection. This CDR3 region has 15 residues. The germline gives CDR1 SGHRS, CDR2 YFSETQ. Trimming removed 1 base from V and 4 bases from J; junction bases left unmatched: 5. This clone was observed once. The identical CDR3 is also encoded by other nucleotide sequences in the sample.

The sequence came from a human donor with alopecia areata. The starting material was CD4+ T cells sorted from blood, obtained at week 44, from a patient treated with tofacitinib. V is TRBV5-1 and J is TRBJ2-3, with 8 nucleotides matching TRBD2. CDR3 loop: CASSLRGLAADTQYF. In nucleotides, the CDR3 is TGCGCCAGCAGCTTGAGAGGACTAGCAGCAGATACGCAGTATTTT.